These 2 T cell receptor beta chains were all obtained from the same sample, sequenced in a study of blood T cell repertoires in COVID-19. Repertoires were generated with immunoSEQ multiplex PCR, while TCRdb's copy carries only in-frame clones and drops some. This sample carries some 48,000 clones, about nine tenths of them seen once, and the ten largest clones take about a quarter. The sequenced sample consisted of peripheral blood. The receptor set was obtained from an elderly woman in a cohort sampled during active or convalescent COVID-19.

The chain recombines TRBV10-3 with TRBJ2-7; TRBD1 is a possible D gene (6 bases). Trimming pared 5 bases from V and 3 bases from J, leaving 14 bases between. The CDR3 consists of 14 residues. CDR1 ENHRY and CDR2 SYGVKD come from the germline V gene. The CDR3 nucleotides read TGTGCCATCAGTCCCCGGGACACGGGCTACGAGCAGTACTTC. Encoded protein: CAISPRDTGYEQYF.

A single count supports this clone. V is TRBV3-1 (or the pseudogene TRBV3-2) and J is TRBJ1-3; no clear D gene. The V end was cut by 0 bases, the J end by 4 bases, with 10 bases between. Germline V gene sequence: CDR1 LGHDT, CDR2 YNNKEL (reference sequence). The CDR3 consists of 15 residues. CDR3 in DNA: TGTGCCAGCAGCCAAGAAGGAGGGAACGGAAACACCATATATTTT. Translating it yields CASSQEGGNGNTIYF.